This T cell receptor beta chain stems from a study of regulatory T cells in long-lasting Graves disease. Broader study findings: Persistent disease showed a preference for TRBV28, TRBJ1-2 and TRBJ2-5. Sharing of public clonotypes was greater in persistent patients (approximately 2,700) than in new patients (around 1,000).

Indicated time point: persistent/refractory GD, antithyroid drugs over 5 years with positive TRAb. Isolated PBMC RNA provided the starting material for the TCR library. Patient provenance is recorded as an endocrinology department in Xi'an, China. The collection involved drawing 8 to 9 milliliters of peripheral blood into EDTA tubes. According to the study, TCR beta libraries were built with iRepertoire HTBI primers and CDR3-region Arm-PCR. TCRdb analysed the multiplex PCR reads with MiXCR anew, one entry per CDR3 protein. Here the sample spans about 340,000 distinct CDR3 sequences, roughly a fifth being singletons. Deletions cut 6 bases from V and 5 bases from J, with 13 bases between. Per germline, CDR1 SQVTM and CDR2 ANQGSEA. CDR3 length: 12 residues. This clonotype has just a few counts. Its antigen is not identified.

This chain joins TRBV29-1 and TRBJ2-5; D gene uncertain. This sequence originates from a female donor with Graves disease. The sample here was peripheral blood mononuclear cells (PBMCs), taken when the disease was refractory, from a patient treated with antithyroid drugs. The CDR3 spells CSVRSGGETQYF. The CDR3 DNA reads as TGCAGCGTCCGGTCCGGTGGGGAGACCCAGTACTTC.